This T cell receptor beta chain emerged from a study of post-analysis software for immune sequencing data. As to this clonotype: The target antigen is unknown.

Overall study results and limits: There were five or six TRBV segments more frequent in patients than controls, and TRBV5-6, TRBV5-1 and TRBV20-1 were among them.

Germline values: CDR1 MNHEY, CDR2 SMNVEV (reference sequence). The CDR3 is made up of 14 amino acids. V was clipped by 3 bases and J by 3 bases, with 11 bases between them. Unique molecular identifiers were present in the TCR beta cDNA libraries. TCRdb re-called the PCR reads with MiXCR, one entry per CDR3 protein. The table shows some 500,000 distinct CDR3 sequences, with nearly 45% occurring only once. The sequence was collected from a girl under 18 with multiple sclerosis. Sequencing was done on a sample of blood. The chain combines TRBV27 with TRBJ1-2, with unresolved D. In DNA, the CDR3 is TGTGCCAGCAGTTTGGGAAGGGAAGACTATGGCTACACCTTC. This encodes CASSLGREDYGYTF.